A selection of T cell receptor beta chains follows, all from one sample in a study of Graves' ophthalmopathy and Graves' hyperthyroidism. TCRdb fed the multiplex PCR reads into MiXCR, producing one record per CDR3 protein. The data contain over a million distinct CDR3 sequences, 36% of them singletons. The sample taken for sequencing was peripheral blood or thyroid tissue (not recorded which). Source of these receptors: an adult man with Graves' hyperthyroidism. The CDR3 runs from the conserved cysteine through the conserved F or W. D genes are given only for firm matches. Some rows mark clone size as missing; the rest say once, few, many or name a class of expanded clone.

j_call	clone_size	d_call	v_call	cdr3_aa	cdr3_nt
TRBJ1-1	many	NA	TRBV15	CATSRNKGRAGDEAFF	TGTGCCACCAGCAGAAACAAGGGCAGGGCCGGGGATGAAGCTTTCTTT
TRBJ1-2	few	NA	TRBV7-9	CASNKGGVNGYTF	TGTGCCAGCAACAAAGGAGGGGTTAATGGCTACACCTTC
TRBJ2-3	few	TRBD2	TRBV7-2	CASSLKFPGRSTDTQYF	TGTGCCAGCAGCCTAAAGTTCCCCGGGAGGAGCACAGATACGCAGTATTTT
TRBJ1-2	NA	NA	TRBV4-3	CASSQVGAGNYGYTF	TGCGCCAGCAGCCAAGTTGGCGCAGGCAACTATGGCTACACCTTC
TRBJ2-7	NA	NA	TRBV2	CASALSWGRAYEQYF	TGTGCCAGCGCGTTATCCTGGGGCAGAGCCTACGAGCAGTACTTC
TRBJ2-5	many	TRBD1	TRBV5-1	CASSFTGTGRETQYF	TGCGCCAGCAGCTTCACCGGGACAGGGAGAGAGACCCAGTACTTC
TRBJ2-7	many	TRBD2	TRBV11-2	CASSGGGWYEQYF	TGTGCCAGCAGCGGCGGGGGGTGGTACGAGCAGTACTTC
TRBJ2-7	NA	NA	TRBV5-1	CASSPDPGPYEQYF	TGCGCCAGCAGCCCCGACCCGGGGCCCTACGAGCAGTACTTC
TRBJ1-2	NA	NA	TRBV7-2	CASSPSGAANYGYTF	TGTGCCAGCAGCCCCTCGGGTGCAGCTAACTATGGCTACACCTTC
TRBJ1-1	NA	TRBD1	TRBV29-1	CSVEIPRTGTHTEAFF	TGCAGCGTTGAAATCCCCCGGACAGGGACGCACACTGAAGCTTTCTTT
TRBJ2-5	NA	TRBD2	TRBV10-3	CAIPHWEGETQYF	TGTGCCATTCCCCACTGGGAGGGAGAGACCCAGTACTTC
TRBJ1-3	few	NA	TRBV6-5	CATNRGSTIYF	TGTGCCACCAATCGCGGAAGCACCATATATTTT
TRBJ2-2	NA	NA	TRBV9	CASSVRSTGELFF	TGTGCCAGCAGCGTAAGATCGACCGGGGAGCTGTTTTTT
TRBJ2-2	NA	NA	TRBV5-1	CASTDPGNTGELFF	TGCGCCAGCACCGACCCAGGGAACACCGGGGAGCTGTTTTTT
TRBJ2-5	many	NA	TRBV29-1	CSVAWVETQYF	TGCAGCGTTGCTTGGGTTGAGACCCAGTACTTC
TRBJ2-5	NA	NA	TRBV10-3	CAISEVGQGKTQYF	TGTGCCATCAGTGAAGTGGGCCAGGGGAAGACCCAGTACTTC
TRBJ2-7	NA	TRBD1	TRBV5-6	CASSLRPTGASSYEQYF	TGTGCCAGCAGCTTGCGACCTACAGGGGCTAGCTCCTACGAGCAGTACTTC
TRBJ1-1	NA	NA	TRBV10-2	CASSEIRNTEAFF	TGCGCCAGCAGTGAAATCCGGAACACTGAAGCTTTCTTT
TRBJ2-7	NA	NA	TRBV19	CASSISRGDEQYF	TGTGCCAGTAGTATATCCAGGGGGGACGAGCAGTACTTC
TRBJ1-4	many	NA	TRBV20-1	CSAPGAVNEKLFF	TGCAGTGCTCCAGGGGCCGTAAATGAAAAACTGTTTTTT
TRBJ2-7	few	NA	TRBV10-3	CAAGVGGYEQYF	TGTGCCGCGGGTGTCGGAGGCTACGAGCAGTACTTC
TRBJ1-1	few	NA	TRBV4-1	CASSHLDGNTEAFF	TGCGCCAGCAGCCACCTGGACGGGAACACTGAAGCTTTCTTT
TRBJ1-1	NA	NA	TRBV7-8	CASSLPGKAVDTEAFF	TGTGCCAGCAGCTTACCAGGTAAGGCTGTGGACACTGAAGCTTTCTTT
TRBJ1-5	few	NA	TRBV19	CASSPEFTNQPQHF	TGTGCCAGTAGCCCTGAATTTACCAATCAGCCCCAGCATTTT
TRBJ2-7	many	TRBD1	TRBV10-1	CASGQGVYEQYF	TGCGCCAGCGGACAGGGTGTCTACGAGCAGTACTTC
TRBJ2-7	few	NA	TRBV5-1	CASSLGLTRTFYEQYF	TGCGCCAGCAGCTTGGGGCTCACCAGGACCTTCTACGAGCAGTACTTC
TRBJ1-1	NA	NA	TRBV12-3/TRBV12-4	CASSLHQAENTEAFF	TGTGCCAGCAGCCTCCATCAAGCCGAGAACACTGAAGCTTTCTTT
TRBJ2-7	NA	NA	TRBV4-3	CASSQAPGDYEQYF	TGCGCCAGCAGCCAAGCTCCGGGGGATTACGAGCAGTACTTC
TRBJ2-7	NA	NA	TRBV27	CASSLLGRATYEQYF	TGTGCCAGCAGTTTACTGGGTAGGGCTACCTACGAGCAGTACTTC
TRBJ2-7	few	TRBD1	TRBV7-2	CASSFTGGASSEQYF	TGTGCCAGCAGCTTCACAGGGGGCGCCTCCTCCGAGCAGTACTTC
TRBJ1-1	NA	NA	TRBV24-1	CATSASRDARTTEAFF	TGTGCCACCAGTGCTAGCCGGGACGCCAGGACGACTGAAGCTTTCTTT
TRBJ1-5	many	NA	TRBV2	CASSAERGNQPQHF	TGTGCCAGCAGCGCGGAGCGAGGGAATCAGCCCCAGCATTTT
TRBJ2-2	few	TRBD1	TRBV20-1	CSAGGTGTRGELFF	TGCAGTGCCGGAGGGACAGGGACGCGCGGGGAGCTGTTTTTT
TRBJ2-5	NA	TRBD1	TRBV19	CASSKGTGEETQYF	TGTGCCAGTAGTAAAGGGACAGGGGAAGAGACCCAGTACTTC
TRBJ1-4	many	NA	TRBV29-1	CSVDGGSTLGEKLFF	TGCAGCGTTGATGGGGGCTCGACTCTGGGTGAAAAACTGTTTTTT
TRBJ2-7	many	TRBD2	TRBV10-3	CAIRSDGASGRADYEQYF	TGTGCCATCAGGTCTGACGGGGCTAGCGGGAGGGCCGACTACGAGCAGTACTTC
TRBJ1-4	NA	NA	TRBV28	CASSITTNEKLFF	TGTGCCAGCAGTATCACAACTAATGAAAAACTGTTTTTT